The 2 T cell receptor beta chains listed next were all sequenced from one sample in a study of beta chain features in type 1 diabetes. Overall study results and limits: Patients with Type 1 diabetes showed moderately but significantly shorter TCRB CDR3s in all four CD4+ subsets.

These receptors are not linked to any known antigen. The study reverse transcribed the entire isolated RNA, so it sequenced expressed TCRB transcripts. Profiling relied on immunoSEQ multiplex PCR, and the TCRdb table lists in-frame clones only, not all of them. Of some 640,000 clones listed, over 13% are singletons. Sequenced sample: naive CD4+ T cells from blood. These receptors were collected from a man between 18 and 35 years old with type 1 diabetes.

This clone came up a few times. The CDR3 spells CSVAVGNWNTEAFF. The CDR3 DNA follows: TGCAGCGTGGCCGTTGGCAACTGGAACACTGAAGCTTTCTTT. The V and J genes are TRBV29-1 and TRBJ1-1, with unresolved D. V lost 6 bases to trimming and J lost 1 base, with 15 bases between them. This CDR3 is built from 14 residues. The germline CDR1 and CDR2 sequences are SQVTM and ANQGSEA.

This sequence joins TRBV6-5 and TRBJ2-7, with TRBD2 identical over 7 bases. With V trimmed by 0 bases and J by 6 bases, 11 bases remained unmatched. The CDR3 covers 16 residues. CDR1 and CDR2 from the germline V gene are MNHEY and SVGAGI. Written as DNA, the CDR3 is TGTGCCAGCAGTTACTCGAAAGCGAGCGGGACGGGCGAGCAGTACTTC. Protein: CASSYSKASGTGEQYF.